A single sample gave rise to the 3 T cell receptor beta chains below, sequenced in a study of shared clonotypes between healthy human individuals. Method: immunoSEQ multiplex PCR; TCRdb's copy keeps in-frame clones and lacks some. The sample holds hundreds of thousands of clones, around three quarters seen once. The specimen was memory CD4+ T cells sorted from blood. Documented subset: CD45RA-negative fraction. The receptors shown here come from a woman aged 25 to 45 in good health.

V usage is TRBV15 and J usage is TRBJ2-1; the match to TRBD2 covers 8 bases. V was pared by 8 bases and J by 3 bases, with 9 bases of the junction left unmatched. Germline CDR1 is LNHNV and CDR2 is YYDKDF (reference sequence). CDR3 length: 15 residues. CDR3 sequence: CATRNPSGLYNEQFF. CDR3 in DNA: TGTGCCACCCGAAACCCTAGCGGGCTCTACAATGAGCAGTTCTTC. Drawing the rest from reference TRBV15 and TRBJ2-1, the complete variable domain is DAMVIQNPRYQVTQFGKPVTLSCSQTLNHNVMYWYQQKSSQAPKLLFHYYDKDFNNEADTPDNFQSRRPNTSFCFLDIRSPGLGDTAMYLCATRNPSGLYNEQFFGPGTRLTVL.

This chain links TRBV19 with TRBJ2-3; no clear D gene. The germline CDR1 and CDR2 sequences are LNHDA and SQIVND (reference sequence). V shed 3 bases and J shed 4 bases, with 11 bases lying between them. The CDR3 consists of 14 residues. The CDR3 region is CASSMAGESDTQYF. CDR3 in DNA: TGTGCCAGTAGTATGGCAGGTGAATCAGATACGCAGTATTTT. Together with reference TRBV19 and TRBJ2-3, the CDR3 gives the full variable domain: DGGITQSPKYLFRKEGQNVTLSCEQNLNHDAMYWYRQDPGQGLRLIYYSQIVNDFQKGDIAEGYSVSREKKESFPLTVTSAQKNPTAFYLCASSMAGESDTQYFGPGTRLTVL.

Here the CDR3 DNA reads TGCGCCAGCAGCTTGCGGGGACAGGGTAAGAGCACTGAAGCTTTCTTT. As protein: CASSLRGQGKSTEAFF. The chain links TRBV5-1 to TRBJ1-1, with 9 bases identical to TRBD1. Trimming cost V 1 base and J 4 bases; bases outside gene matches: 8. Germline loops: CDR1 SGHRS, CDR2 YFSETQ. The CDR3 runs to 16 residues.